This TCR beta chain was recorded in a study of post-analysis software for immune sequencing data. Whole-study context: Some patients lacked subtype; others had relapsing-remitting, secondary progressive or progressive-relapsing disease. General observations from the study: A significant reduction in normalized Chao1 diversity was observed in multiple sclerosis patients versus controls. In patients, TRBV5-6, TRBV5-1 and TRBV20-1 belonged to four or five TRBV segments found more frequently than in controls.

Included in the TCR beta cDNA libraries were unique molecular identifiers. Input of 1 to 10 million T cells yielded roughly 0.5 million cDNA molecules. MiXCR, applied by TCRdb to the PCR reads, yields one record per CDR3 protein. Of more than 500,000 distinct CDR3 sequences listed, roughly 34% are singletons. This clonotype showed up many times. What it recognizes is unknown. Germline V CDR1 and CDR2: MNHEY, SMNVEV (reference sequence). V shed 5 bases and J 3 bases; nucleotides not matched to a gene: 4. The CDR3 covers 14 residues. What was sequenced was blood. The chain links TRBV27 to TRBJ2-7; 10 positions agree with TRBD1. This clonotype was obtained from a girl aged 2 to 17 with multiple sclerosis. CDR3 sequence (DNA): TGTGCCAGCAGTCCCCGGACAGGGGGCTACGAGCAGTACTTC. Translation gives CASSPRTGGYEQYF.